Shown below are 10 T cell receptor beta chains from a single sample sequenced in a study of control samples from healthy donors and cancer patients. Method: immunoSEQ multiplex PCR; TCRdb's copy keeps in-frame clones and lacks some. The sample yields some 150,000 clones, about 90% seen once. Sequencing was carried out using blood. The receptors derive from a man younger than 35 in good health.

The chain links TRBV4-3 to TRBJ1-6, with D tentatively TRBD1 (5 bases). The CDR3 spans 15 residues. V lost 3 bases and J 7 bases, leaving 13 bases between the germline ends. CDR1 is LGHNA and CDR2 is YSLEER in the germline V gene. The DNA for the CDR3 is TGCGCCAGCAGCCAGGAAGACAGTTTCAATTCACCCCTCCACTTT. It codes for CASSQEDSFNSPLHF.

The J gene is TRBJ1-1, the V gene TRBV5-6; the match to TRBD1 covers 7 bases. J lost 1 base, V lost 3 bases, and 3 bases had no gene match. This CDR3 is 14 amino acids long. From germline, CDR1 is SGHDT and CDR2 YYEEEE. The CDR3 here is CASSWGQSNTEAFF. In nucleotides, the CDR3 is TGTGCCAGCAGCTGGGGACAGTCGAACACTGAAGCTTTCTTT.

This clone appeared a single time. The chain carries TRBV7-2 and TRBJ2-7, with D perhaps matching TRBD1 (6 bases). Per the germline V gene, CDR1 is SGHTA and CDR2 is FQGNSA. The CDR3 has 13 residues. The ends were cut back, 4 bases at V and 2 bases at J, with 9 bases in the middle. CDR3 DNA sequence: TGTGCCAGCAGCTGGCCAGGGGCCTACGAGCAGTACTTC. Amino acid sequence: CASSWPGAYEQYF.

The rearrangement links TRBV5-5 to TRBJ1-5; D might be TRBD1 (5 bases). From germline, CDR1 is SGHKS and CDR2 YYEKEE (reference sequence). The V end lost 0 bases, the J end lost 2 bases, and 15 bases lay between the germline ends. The length of the CDR3 is 17 residues. DNA for the CDR3: TGTGCCAGCAGCTTGGGGGCATCGAGGGGAGGCAATCAGCCCCAGCATTTT. Protein product: CASSLGASRGGNQPQHF.

The chain links TRBV7-2 to TRBJ1-1, with 7 bases fitting TRBD1. Germline V gene sequence: CDR1 SGHTA, CDR2 FQGNSA. V shed 3 bases, J shed 1 base, and the junction held 5 bases outside the gene matches. The CDR3 totals 15 residues. The CDR3 DNA is TGTGCCAGCAGCTTCGTTAGGACAGGGAACACTGAAGCTTTCTTT. This translates into CASSFVRTGNTEAFF.

This chain connects TRBV19 to TRBJ2-3; perhaps TRBD2 as D (5 bases). CDR1 and CDR2 from the germline V gene are LNHDA and SQIVND (reference sequence). V was cut by 5 bases and J by 3 bases, with 12 bases left in between. The CDR3 covers 14 residues. The CDR3 DNA follows: TGTGCCAGTAGTCCAGGTGGCGGGACAGATACGCAGTATTTT. Protein: CASSPGGGTDTQYF. The whole variable domain, filled in from reference TRBV19 and TRBJ2-3, reads DGGITQSPKYLFRKEGQNVTLSCEQNLNHDAMYWYRQDPGQGLRLIYYSQIVNDFQKGDIAEGYSVSREKKESFPLTVTSAQKNPTAFYLCASSPGGGTDTQYFGPGTRLTVL.

The chain couples TRBV6-5 to TRBJ1-2; D uncertain. The CDR3 covers 13 residues. From germline, CDR1 is MNHEY and CDR2 SVGAGI. V was trimmed by 2 bases and J by 8 bases, leaving 12 bases between them. CDR3 sequence reads: CASSYEGIGGYTF. Here the CDR3 DNA reads TGTGCCAGCAGTTACGAGGGAATAGGAGGCTACACCTTC.

The rearrangement joins TRBV7-8 to TRBJ1-5; no clear D gene. The V gene lost 0 bases and the J gene lost 3 bases, with 9 bases spanning the gap. The germline V gene encodes CDR1 SGHVS and CDR2 FQNEAQ. The CDR3 runs to 15 residues. The CDR3 spells CASSLAPQFNQPQHF. In nucleotides, the CDR3 is TGTGCCAGCAGCTTAGCTCCACAGTTCAATCAGCCCCAGCATTTT.

V is TRBV7-3 and J is TRBJ2-3; tentative D call: TRBD1 (5 bases). The CDR3 runs 13 residues. Germline loops: CDR1 SGHTA, CDR2 FQGTGA. The V end was cut by 6 bases, the J end by 6 bases, with 13 bases between. For the CDR3, the DNA is TGTGCCAGCAGACCCCAGGGCATGGATACGCAGTATTTT. It codes for CASRPQGMDTQYF.

The chain uses TRBV2 and TRBJ1-3, with TRBD1 matching over 10 bases. Germline CDR1 is SNHLY and CDR2 is FYNNEI. CDR3 length: 14 amino acids. With 7 bases clipped from V and 2 bases from J, the junction kept 2 bases outside the gene matches. The CDR3 loop reads CASTDRGPGNTIYF. The CDR3 coding sequence is TGTGCCAGCACCGACAGGGGGCCTGGAAACACCATATATTTT.